These 10 T cell receptor beta chains were sequenced from one sample in a study of blood T cell repertoires in COVID-19 (dated by TCRdb to the early 2020s). The method behind the library was the immunoSEQ multiplex PCR assay. TCRdb mirrors the immuneACCESS table, restricted to in-frame sequences. Some clones are absent from its copies; in checked studies, under half trace to an unresolved V gene, and the reason for the others is unknown. For this sample the table gives about 320,000 clones, of which about 85% were detected only once. The ten largest clones take up approximately 5% of the sample. The sequenced sample consisted of PBMCs or T cells enriched from blood (not recorded which). The source is a woman aged 25 to 39 who had recovered from COVID-19.

This clone has just a few counts. The chain couples TRBV27 to TRBJ1-2, with 9 positions matching TRBD1. Looked up from germline, CDR1 is MNHEY and CDR2 is SMNVEV (reference sequence). V trimming: 1 base; J trimming: 8 bases; junction bases outside the gene matches: 5. This CDR3 is built from 14 residues. The CDR3 protein is CASSLFGTGLGYTF. As DNA, the CDR3 is TGTGCCAGCAGTTTATTCGGGACAGGGCTAGGCTACACCTTC.

The chain employs TRBV6-2 or TRBV6-3 and TRBJ2-3; TRBD1 matches 10 bases. Germline trimming cut 6 bases from V and 2 bases from J; bases unmatched to any gene: 8. Germline assignment: CDR1 MNHEY and CDR2 SVGEGT. The CDR3 runs 16 residues. The CDR3 is CASSHPGQGITDTQYF. The CDR3 DNA reads as TGTGCCAGCAGCCATCCGGGACAGGGGATCACAGATACGCAGTATTTT.

The count of this clone is one. The chain has TRBV10-3 and TRBJ1-5, with D possibly being TRBD1 (5 bases). Germline-derived CDR1 and CDR2 are ENHRY and SYGVKD. The V and J ends lost 4 bases and 5 bases respectively, with 15 bases between them. The CDR3 loop spans 15 amino acids. The CDR3 coding sequence is TGTGCCATCAGTGGGCTGTGGGGGGTAGATCAGCCCCAGCATTTT. Translating gives CAISGLWGVDQPQHF.

CDR3 loop: CASSLGQGAPGTEAFF. The DNA of the CDR3 is TGTGCCAGCAGCTTGGGACAGGGGGCGCCGGGCACTGAAGCTTTCTTT. J is TRBJ1-1 and V is TRBV5-5; TRBD1 agrees at 10 bases. The CDR3 contains 16 residues. Germline assignment: CDR1 SGHKS and CDR2 YYEKEE (reference sequence). Losses at the gene ends were 0 bases for V and 4 bases for J; bases not matched to a gene: 6.

The V and J genes are TRBV12-3 or TRBV12-4 and TRBJ2-7; no clear D. V lost 2 bases and J lost 5, with 7 bases in between. This CDR3 is 12 amino acids long. CDR3 DNA sequence: TGTGCCAGCAGTTTAAGCACCCACGAGCAGTACTTC. Protein product: CASSLSTHEQYF.

The gene calls are TRBV19 and TRBJ1-5, with D perhaps TRBD1 (6 bases). Germline lookup yields CDR1 LNHDA and CDR2 SQIVND (reference sequence). The CDR3 loop spans 15 amino acids. With 3 bases removed from V and 0 bases from J, the gap between germline ends came to 9 bases. Written as DNA, the CDR3 is TGTGCCAGTAGTATTTTAGGGGGTAGCAATCAGCCCCAGCATTTT. Protein: CASSILGGSNQPQHF.

The rearrangement uses TRBV7-6 and TRBJ1-2, with 7 bases aligning to TRBD1. V lost 5 bases, J lost 6 bases, and 9 bases stayed unmatched. The CDR3 totals 14 residues. Germline V gives CDR1 SGHVS, CDR2 FNYEAQ. The CDR3 loop reads CASSAKTGLDGYTF. DNA for the CDR3: TGTGCCAGCAGCGCGAAGACAGGGTTGGATGGCTACACCTTC.

This sequence joins TRBV5-6 and TRBJ2-7, with D perhaps matching TRBD1 (6 bases). From germline, CDR1 is SGHDT and CDR2 YYEEEE. V lost 2 bases and J lost 4, with 7 bases in between. The CDR3 sequence is 12 residues long. As DNA, the CDR3 is TGTGCCAGCAGCTTAGGACAGTACGAGCAGTACTTC. Its translation: CASSLGQYEQYF.

This clone was counted only a few times. The V gene is TRBV5-4, the J gene TRBJ1-1; 7 positions match TRBD1. Germline V gene lookup returns CDR1 SGHNT and CDR2 YYREEE (reference sequence). Trimming removed 3 bases from V and 5 bases from J; junction bases left unmatched: 10. The CDR3 contains 15 residues. The CDR3 sequence is CASSYWDRRGTEAFF. The CDR3 DNA is TGTGCCAGCAGCTACTGGGACAGAAGGGGTACTGAAGCTTTCTTT.

The chain has TRBV20-1 and TRBJ2-7; D remains ambiguous. V was trimmed by 6 bases and J by 3 bases, leaving 9 bases between them. Germline lookup yields CDR1 DFQATT and CDR2 SNEGSKA (reference sequence). The CDR3 totals 11 residues. The CDR3 loop reads CSASDGYEQYF. The CDR3 DNA follows: TGCAGTGCGAGCGACGGCTACGAGCAGTACTTC.